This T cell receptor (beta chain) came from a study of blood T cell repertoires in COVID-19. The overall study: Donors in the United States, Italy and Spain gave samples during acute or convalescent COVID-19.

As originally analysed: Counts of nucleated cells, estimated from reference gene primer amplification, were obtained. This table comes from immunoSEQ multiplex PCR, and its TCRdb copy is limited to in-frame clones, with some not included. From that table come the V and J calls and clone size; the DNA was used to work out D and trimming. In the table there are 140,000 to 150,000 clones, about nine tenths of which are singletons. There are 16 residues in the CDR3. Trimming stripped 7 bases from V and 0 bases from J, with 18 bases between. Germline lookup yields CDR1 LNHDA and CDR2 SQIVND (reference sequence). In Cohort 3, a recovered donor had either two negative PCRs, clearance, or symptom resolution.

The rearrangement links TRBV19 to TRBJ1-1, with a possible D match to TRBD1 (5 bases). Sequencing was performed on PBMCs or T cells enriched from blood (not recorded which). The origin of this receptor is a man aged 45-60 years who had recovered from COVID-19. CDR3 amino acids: CASNSNVGPLNTEAFF. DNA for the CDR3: TGTGCCAGTAATTCCAACGTGGGGCCATTGAACACTGAAGCTTTCTTT.